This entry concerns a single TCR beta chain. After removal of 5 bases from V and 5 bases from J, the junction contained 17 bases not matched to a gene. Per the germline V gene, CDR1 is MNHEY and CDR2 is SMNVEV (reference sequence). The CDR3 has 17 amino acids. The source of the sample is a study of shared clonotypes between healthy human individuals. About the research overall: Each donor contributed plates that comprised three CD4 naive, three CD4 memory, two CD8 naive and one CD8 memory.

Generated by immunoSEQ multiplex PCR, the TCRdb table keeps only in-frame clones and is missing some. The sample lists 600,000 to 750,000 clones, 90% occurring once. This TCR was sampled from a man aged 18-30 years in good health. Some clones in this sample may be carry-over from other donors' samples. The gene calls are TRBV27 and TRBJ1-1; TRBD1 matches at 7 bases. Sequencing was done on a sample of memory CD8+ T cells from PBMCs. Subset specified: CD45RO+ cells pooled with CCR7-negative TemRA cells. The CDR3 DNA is TGTGCCAGCAGTCCCCTCCATTTAAGGGACAGCTATACTGAAGCTTTCTTT. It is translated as CASSPLHLRDSYTEAFF.